The source of this T cell receptor beta chain is a study of cytomegalovirus exposure and HLA in healthy donors. Study results and limitations: V- and J-gene trimming in TCR beta was tied to a missense DCLRE1C variant by an analysis performed later.

CDR1 and CDR2 from the germline V gene are MDHEN and SYDVKM. This CDR3 is built from 13 residues. Trimming pared 6 bases from V and 3 bases from J, leaving 11 bases between. This clone came up a few times. No antigen is known for it. Primers for the PCR totalled 60 Vbeta and 13 Jbeta. TCRdb's table, derived via immunoSEQ multiplex PCR, lists solely in-frame clones and lacks some. The data hold 100,000 or so clones, with less than 80% observed a single time. The TCR was taken from a woman aged 40 to 50 in good health and CMV-seronegative. Sequenced material: PBMCs. The V and J genes are TRBV28 and TRBJ2-5, with a possible D match to TRBD2 (6 bases). DNA of the CDR3: TGTGCCAGCAGGTGGGGCGGGGAAGAGACCCAGTACTTC. Amino acids: CASRWGGEETQYF. Drawing the rest from reference TRBV28 and TRBJ2-5, the complete variable domain is DVKVTQSSRYLVKRTGEKVFLECVQDMDHENMFWYRQDPGLGLRLIYFSYDVKMKEKGDIPEGYSVSREKKERFSLILESASTNQTSMYLCASRWGGEETQYFGPGTRLLVL.